The 23 T cell receptor beta chains listed next were all sequenced from one sample in a study of blood T cells in healthy people across ages. Using a J-beta primer mix together with a sample-barcoded 5' primer, a second PCR was run for 7 to 11 cycles. TCRdb fed the 5' RACE reads into MiXCR, producing one record per CDR3 protein. The table records some 640,000 distinct CDR3 sequences, approximately 49% of them present only once. What was sequenced was blood. The receptors were gathered from an older woman in good health.

This clonotype has only a few counts. This sequence joins TRBV10-3 and TRBJ1-2, with D tentatively TRBD1 (6 bases). This CDR3 has 11 amino acids. V was clipped by 11 bases and J by 8 bases, with 15 bases between them. CDR1 and CDR2 (germline): ENHRY, SYGVKD. CDR3 bases: TGTGCCGCCACAACAGGGAACGGCTACACCTTC. Translated: CAATTGNGYTF.

The chain carries TRBV20-1 and TRBJ1-1; TRBD1 is a possible D gene (5 bases). The CDR3 is 13 amino acids. Trimming removed 6 bases from V and 0 bases from J, with 11 bases in between. Germline loops: CDR1 DFQATT, CDR2 SNEGSKA (reference sequence). As DNA, the CDR3 is TGCAGTGCGAAGGGACGGTTGAACACTGAAGCTTTCTTT. Amino acid sequence: CSAKGRLNTEAFF.

This clonotype was counted between two and nine times. V gene TRBV29-1 combines with J gene TRBJ1-2, with TRBD1 identical over 8 bases. The junction had 10 bases not matched to a gene; V was cut back by 6 bases and J by 7 bases. The CDR3 has 13 residues. Germline CDR1 is SQVTM and CDR2 is ANQGSEA. CDR3 amino acids: CSVLADRESGYTF. CDR3 nucleotide sequence: TGCAGCGTCCTAGCGGACAGGGAGAGTGGCTACACCTTC.

The V gene is TRBV20-1, the J gene TRBJ1-6; D is unresolved. The length of the CDR3 is 14 residues. Germline V gives CDR1 DFQATT, CDR2 SNEGSKA (reference sequence). The V end was cut by 3 bases, the J end by 9 bases, with 15 bases between. Here the CDR3 reads CSASRSDPTSPLHF. In DNA form, the CDR3 reads TGCAGTGCTAGTCGGTCGGACCCCACTTCACCCCTCCACTTT.

The chain couples TRBV10-3 to TRBJ1-1, with D perhaps matching TRBD1 (5 bases). Germline CDR1 is ENHRY and CDR2 is SYGVKD. This CDR3 contains 12 residues. The DNA for the CDR3 is TGTACCACTGCCAGGGAACACACTGAAGCTTTCTTT. This sequence encodes CTTAREHTEAFF.

The rearrangement links TRBV7-8 to TRBJ2-7; a weak D match, TRBD2 (5 bases). Trimming cost V 5 bases and J 3 bases, with 14 bases left between them. This CDR3 is 14 amino acids long. Germline CDR1 SGHVS, CDR2 FQNEAQ. The CDR3 DNA reads TGTGCCAGCAGCATAACAGCGGACCACTACGAGCAGTACTTC. Translated, it gives CASSITADHYEQYF.

A few counts support this clonotype. The genes are TRBV3-1 and TRBJ2-4, with D possibly being TRBD2 (5 bases). Trimming shortened V by 2 bases and J by 13 bases, and 18 bases separated the two germline ends. Germline CDR1 reads LGHDT; CDR2 reads YNNKEL (reference sequence). This CDR3 region has 14 residues. In DNA, the CDR3 is TGTGCCAGCAGCCAAAGGAGGCCGGGTGAGGAGCAGTACTTC. Amino acid sequence: CASSQRRPGEEQYF.

This chain uses TRBV20-1 with TRBJ1-5; D is uncertain. The CDR3 consists of 13 residues. Germline CDR1 reads DFQATT; CDR2 reads SNEGSKA (reference sequence). V lost 3 bases, J lost 3 bases, and 9 bases lay in between. The CDR3 region has the DNA TGCAGTGCTAGTATGCAGTCCAATCAGCCCCAGCATTTT. This encodes CSASMQSNQPQHF.

The rearrangement joins TRBV7-8 to TRBJ1-1; a weak D match, TRBD1 (5 bases). CDR3 length equals 12 residues. The ends were cut back, 5 bases at V and 11 bases at J, with 15 bases in the middle. CDR1 and CDR2 from the germline V gene are SGHVS and FQNEAQ. The CDR3 coding sequence is TGTGCCAGCAGCCAAAGGGACTGGCGGGCTTTCTTT. It codes for CASSQRDWRAFF.

This clonotype appeared a few times. J is TRBJ2-1 and V is TRBV27, with 8 bases matching TRBD1. This CDR3 comprises 16 residues. From germline, CDR1 is MNHEY and CDR2 SMNVEV (reference sequence). V gave up 7 bases and J gave up 5 bases; unmatched junction bases: 13. CDR3 residues: CASIKGGTGSNNEQFF. The DNA of the CDR3 is TGTGCCAGCATCAAAGGGGGGACAGGCTCGAACAATGAGCAGTTCTTC.

The chain employs TRBV10-3 and TRBJ2-7, with D possibly TRBD1 on 6 matching bases. This CDR3 is built from 14 residues. V lost 0 bases and J lost 4, with 10 bases in between. The germline V gene has CDR1 ENHRY and CDR2 SYGVKD. The CDR3 coding sequence is TGTGCCATCAGTGAGTCAGGCAGGGGTTACGAGCAGTACTTC. Residues: CAISESGRGYEQYF.

This chain joins TRBV7-2 and TRBJ2-6, with a weak D call TRBD1 (5 bases). Germline-derived CDR1 and CDR2 are SGHTA and FQGNSA. The CDR3 sequence is 15 residues long. The V and J ends lost 1 base and 12 bases respectively, with 16 bases between them. The CDR3: CASSLEGRVPVVLTF. Here the CDR3 DNA reads TGTGCCAGCAGCTTAGAGGGCAGGGTTCCTGTCGTCCTGACTTTC.

This clonotype was seen only a few times. The rearrangement uses TRBV20-1 and TRBJ2-7; TRBD2 agrees at 9 bases. Trimming at V came to 6 bases and at J to 4 bases, leaving 4 bases not matched to a gene. Germline loops: CDR1 DFQATT, CDR2 SNEGSKA (reference sequence). The CDR3 runs to 12 residues. The CDR3 region is CSAGGGVYEQYF. CDR3 DNA sequence: TGCAGTGCGGGCGGGGGGGTATACGAGCAGTACTTC.

This clonotype has a count of ten or more. The chain joins TRBV7-3 to TRBJ2-3; the D is unclear. The germline V and J ends were trimmed by 2 bases and 2 bases, with 11 bases remaining between them. The CDR3 runs 15 residues. CDR1 and CDR2 (germline): SGHTA, FQGTGA. CDR3 coding DNA: TGTGCCAGCAGCTTAGGGCCAAGGCCCACAGATACGCAGTATTTT. Translating it yields CASSLGPRPTDTQYF.

This rearrangement joins TRBV7-2 to TRBJ2-5, with D possibly matching TRBD2 (7 bases). The CDR3 runs 15 residues. V lost 6 bases to trimming and J lost 0 bases, with 14 bases between them. From germline, CDR1 is SGHTA and CDR2 FQGNSA. Here the CDR3 reads CASSSQGTNQETQYF. CDR3 bases: TGTGCCAGCAGTTCCCAGGGGACTAACCAAGAGACCCAGTACTTC.

This chain joins TRBV5-1 and TRBJ2-7; D call uncertain. V lost 4 bases and J lost 4, with 9 bases in between. The CDR3 spans 12 residues. Germline V gene sequence: CDR1 SGHRS, CDR2 YFSETQ. CDR3 residues: CASSAQSYEQYF. CDR3 nucleotide sequence: TGCGCCAGCAGCGCCCAGAGTTACGAGCAGTACTTC.

This chain joins TRBV9 and TRBJ2-1, with 11 bases matching TRBD2. The V gene end was trimmed by 0 bases and the J gene end by 4 bases; junction bases not matched to a gene: 6. Germline CDR1 is SGDLS and CDR2 is YYNGEE. This CDR3 contains 17 residues. This chain's CDR3 is CASSVGDSGRDYNEQFF. The CDR3 DNA follows: TGTGCCAGCAGCGTAGGTGATAGCGGGAGGGATTACAATGAGCAGTTCTTC.

The genes are TRBV20-1 and TRBJ2-1, with D perhaps matching TRBD2 (5 bases). Trimming stripped 6 bases from V and 0 bases from J, with 12 bases between. The CDR3 totals 14 residues. Germline-derived CDR1 and CDR2 are DFQATT and SNEGSKA (reference sequence). CDR3 loop: CSAPGGSSYNEQFF. CDR3 DNA sequence: TGCAGTGCCCCGGGTGGGAGCTCCTACAATGAGCAGTTCTTC.

The chain is built from TRBV24-1 and TRBJ2-5; tentative D call: TRBD2 (6 bases). Germline-derived CDR1 and CDR2 are KGHDR and SFDVKD. This CDR3 has 15 residues. V lost 3 bases, J lost 5 bases, and 15 bases lay in between. The CDR3, as DNA: TGTGCCACCAGTGATCAACTAGCTGAGGCGGAGACCCAGTACTTC. Translating it yields CATSDQLAEAETQYF.

The V and J genes are TRBV13 and TRBJ2-2; D unclear. CDR3 size: 11 residues. CDR1 is PRHDT and CDR2 is FYEKMQ in the germline V gene (reference sequence). The V gene lost 5 bases and the J gene lost 7 bases, with 5 bases spanning the gap. The CDR3 region has the DNA TGTGCCAGCAGCCTCCTCGGGGAGCTGTTTTTT. Translation gives CASSLLGELFF.

The gene calls are TRBV24-1 and TRBJ1-5; TRBD1 matches 10 bases. CDR3 length: 19 residues. V lost 3 bases to trimming and J lost 3 bases; unmatched junction nucleotides: 13. Germline V gives CDR1 KGHDR, CDR2 SFDVKD. CDR3 sequence reads: CATSDPIRRGQGFNQPQHF. CDR3 bases: TGTGCCACCAGTGATCCGATCCGGCGGGGACAGGGGTTCAATCAGCCCCAGCATTTT.

The chain uses TRBV4-3 and TRBJ2-7; D perhaps matches TRBD2 (5 bases). CDR3 length: 13 amino acids. Germline lookup yields CDR1 LGHNA and CDR2 YSLEER. V gave up 1 base and J gave up 9 bases, with 13 bases separating them. The CDR3 region has the DNA TGCGCCAGCAGCCAAGTACGGGGTTCTGGGCAGTACTTC. Encoded protein: CASSQVRGSGQYF.

This clonotype was seen a few times. The chain combines TRBV7-2 with TRBJ2-3; weak D call: TRBD2 (5 bases). Trimming removed 4 bases from V and 5 bases from J, with 13 bases in between. The V gene's germline CDR1 is SGHTA and CDR2 FQGNSA. The CDR3 totals 14 residues. The CDR3 loop reads CASSSGGLRDTQYF. DNA of the CDR3: TGTGCCAGCAGCTCCGGAGGTCTGCGAGATACGCAGTATTTT. Full variable domain (outside the CDR3, taken from reference TRBV7-2 and TRBJ2-3): GAGVSQSPSNKVTEKGKDVELRCDPISGHTALYWYRQSLGQGLEFLIYFQGNSAPDKSGLPSDRFSAERTGGSVSTLTIQRTQQEDSAVYLCASSSGGLRDTQYFGPGTRLTVL.